Each of the 25 T cell receptor beta chains below was sequenced from the same sample in a study of blood T cells in healthy people across ages. Combining a sample-barcoded 5' primer with a J-beta primer mix, a second PCR ran for about 7 to 12 cycles. TCRdb reprocessed the 5' RACE reads with MiXCR, giving one entry per CDR3 protein. The sample records approximately 810,000 distinct CDR3 sequences, under 40% being singletons. The sample consisted of blood. These TCRs come from a man aged 18 to 35 in good health.

This clonotype was seen many times. The genes are TRBV15 and TRBJ2-3; D perhaps matches TRBD2 (5 bases). V was pared by 0 bases and J by 0 bases, with 10 bases between. The CDR3 consists of 16 residues. Germline CDR1 and CDR2: LNHNV and YYDKDF (reference sequence). The CDR3 bases are TGTGCCACCAGCAGAGATCGAGGGCAGAGCACAGATACGCAGTATTTT. It encodes CATSRDRGQSTDTQYF.

The sample holds a few counts of this clonotype. This sequence joins TRBV24-1 and TRBJ2-2; D is uncertain. This CDR3 contains 13 residues. The germline CDR1 and CDR2 sequences are KGHDR and SFDVKD. Trimming shortened V by 2 bases and J by 5 bases, and 5 bases separated the two germline ends. CDR3 residues: CATSDYVTGELFF. Written as DNA, the CDR3 is TGTGCCACCAGTGATTATGTGACCGGGGAGCTGTTTTTT.

V usage is TRBV12-5 and J usage is TRBJ2-7; D is unclear. The CDR3 contains 12 residues. Trimming pared 2 bases from V and 7 bases from J, leaving 9 bases between. Germline assignment: CDR1 LGHNT and CDR2 FRNRAP. CDR3: CASGLSSDEQYF. CDR3 DNA sequence: TGTGCTAGTGGTTTGAGTTCCGATGAGCAGTACTTC.

This clonotype occurred a few times. This chain connects TRBV27 to TRBJ1-2, with D tentatively TRBD1 (5 bases). The germline CDR1 and CDR2 sequences are MNHEY and SMNVEV (reference sequence). The length of the CDR3 is 15 residues. V was clipped by 5 bases and J by 2 bases, with 15 bases between them. Here the CDR3 DNA reads TGTGCCAGCAGTCAACGACCGGACAAGAACTATGGCTACACCTTC. Its protein is CASSQRPDKNYGYTF.

This chain connects TRBV12-3 or TRBV12-4 to TRBJ2-7, with 7 nucleotides matching TRBD1. With V trimmed by 3 bases and J by 3 bases, 14 bases remained unmatched. The CDR3 loop spans 17 amino acids. CDR3 DNA: TGTGCCAGCAGTTTGGAGTACCAGGACAGGTCGGTCTACGAGCAGTACTTC. Translated, it gives CASSLEYQDRSVYEQYF.

Comment on this clonotype: A single base separates this from a much larger clone, so it may be a read error. The CDR3 here is CAVSVDRSPYNEQFF. The CDR3 DNA reads TGTGCCGTCAGTGTGGACAGATCCCCCTACAATGAGCAGTTCTTC. The chain recombines TRBV10-3 with TRBJ2-1, with a weak D call TRBD1 (6 bases). The germline CDR1 and CDR2 sequences are ENHRY and SYGVKD. The length of the CDR3 is 15 residues.

In this sample, this clonotype turned up a few times. The chain recombines TRBV5-1 with TRBJ1-2, with D uncertain. The CDR3 is 16 residues long. Germline CDR1 reads SGHRS; CDR2 reads YFSETQ. With 0 bases removed from V and 7 bases from J, the gap between germline ends came to 19 bases. The CDR3 bases are TGCGCCAGCAGCTTGGCCACGGGAAGGGAGGGAGTTGGCTACACCTTC. The encoded protein is CASSLATGREGVGYTF.

The genes are TRBV12-3 or TRBV12-4 and TRBJ2-2; tentative D call: TRBD2 (5 bases). The CDR3 has 16 amino acids. The V end lost 5 bases, the J end lost 0 bases, and 13 bases lay between the germline ends. For the CDR3, the DNA is TGTGCCAGCAGTCCCGGGGAGCCTACGAACACCGGGGAGCTGTTTTTT. Its translation: CASSPGEPTNTGELFF.

The rearrangement joins TRBV29-1 to TRBJ2-7; tentative D call: TRBD2 (6 bases). This CDR3 spans 15 amino acids. The germline V gene encodes CDR1 SQVTM and CDR2 ANQGSEA. V was clipped by 1 base and J by 7 bases, with 20 bases between them. Here the CDR3 reads CSVEGPLASHNEQYF. In DNA form, the CDR3 reads TGCAGCGTTGAAGGGCCTCTAGCGTCGCACAATGAGCAGTACTTC.

This clonotype occurred many times. The rearrangement uses TRBV20-1 and TRBJ1-2, with 7 bases fitting TRBD1. The germline V gene encodes CDR1 DFQATT and CDR2 SNEGSKA (reference sequence). CDR3 size: 11 residues. V was pared by 8 bases and J by 4 bases, with 4 bases of the junction left unmatched. This chain's CDR3 is CSPRGGYGYTF. In DNA, the CDR3 is TGCAGTCCCAGGGGGGGCTATGGCTACACCTTC.

This sequence joins TRBV7-2 and TRBJ1-2; D is unresolved. This CDR3 region has 13 residues. Trimming took off 5 bases at V and 8 bases at J, with 15 bases between the two ends. CDR1 and CDR2 from the germline V gene are SGHTA and FQGNSA. The CDR3 reads CASSQDMEAGYTF. The DNA for the CDR3 is TGTGCCAGCAGCCAAGACATGGAAGCGGGCTACACCTTC.

V and J are TRBV6-2 or TRBV6-3 and TRBJ2-5, with 11 bases fitting TRBD2. V shed 5 bases, J shed 11 bases, and the junction held 19 bases outside the gene matches. This CDR3 contains 17 residues. CDR1 and CDR2 from the germline V gene are MNHEY and SVGEGT. This CDR3 reads CASSPQTSGGDYNEQYF. The DNA of the CDR3 is TGTGCCAGCAGTCCTCAAACTAGCGGGGGCGATTACAATGAGCAGTACTTC.

The gene calls are TRBV20-1 and TRBJ2-2; no definite D call. Germline CDR1 is DFQATT and CDR2 is SNEGSKA (reference sequence). The CDR3 totals 12 residues. V lost 6 bases, J lost 1 base, and 6 bases lay in between. The CDR3 reads CSAPLNTGELFF. The CDR3 nucleotides are TGCAGTGCCCCACTGAACACCGGGGAGCTGTTTTTT.

V gene TRBV12-3 or TRBV12-4 combines with J gene TRBJ1-1; tentative D call: TRBD1 (5 bases). Trimming pared 4 bases from V and 4 bases from J, leaving 13 bases between. The CDR3 length is 14 residues. CDR3 sequence: CASSWTRATTEAFF. CDR3 coding DNA: TGTGCCAGCAGTTGGACCAGGGCCACCACTGAAGCTTTCTTT.

The sample holds a few counts of this clonotype. The chain is built from TRBV7-2 and TRBJ2-3; D is perhaps TRBD1 or TRBD2 (7 bases each). Germline-derived CDR1 and CDR2 are SGHTA and FQGNSA. The CDR3 consists of 17 residues. V gave up 2 bases and J gave up 5 bases, with 20 bases separating them. CDR3 sequence reads: CASSLTGRGLPEDTQYF. The CDR3 nucleotides are TGTGCCAGCAGCTTAACGGGGAGGGGGCTTCCCGAAGATACGCAGTATTTT.

Many counts were recorded for this clonotype. The V call is TRBV4-2, the J call TRBJ2-1, with TRBD2 matching 7 bases. Germline values: CDR1 LGHNA, CDR2 YNFKEQ. V lost 0 bases, J lost 2 bases, and 4 bases stayed unmatched. CDR3 size: 16 residues. The CDR3 DNA is TGTGCCAGCAGCCAAGAGAGCACTAGCGCCTACAATGAGCAGTTCTTC. Its protein is CASSQESTSAYNEQFF.

The chain combines TRBV6-4 with TRBJ2-1, with D possibly matching TRBD1 (5 bases). This CDR3 is 15 amino acids long. V shed 5 bases and J shed 2 bases, with 13 bases lying between them. Germline CDR1 MRHNA, CDR2 SNTAGT. The CDR3 sequence is CASSFDSNTYNEQFF. The CDR3 nucleotides read TGTGCCAGCAGTTTCGACAGTAACACCTACAATGAGCAGTTCTTC.

This clonotype was counted between two and nine times. This rearrangement joins TRBV19 to TRBJ1-1, with 8 bases aligning to TRBD1. Per germline, CDR1 LNHDA and CDR2 SQIVND (reference sequence). V shed 10 bases and J 5 bases; nucleotides not matched to a gene: 12. The CDR3 contains 14 residues. This chain's CDR3 is CATSSRGQATEAFF. CDR3 nucleotides: TGTGCCACCAGTAGTAGGGGACAGGCAACTGAAGCTTTCTTT.

Details on this clonotype: A much larger clone lies one base from this, so it may be a read error. The chain links TRBV4-3 to TRBJ2-1, with a tentative D call TRBD1 (6 bases). V gave up 1 base and J gave up 13 bases, with 20 bases separating them. Germline V gene data show CDR1 as LGHNA and CDR2 as YSLEER. The CDR3 is 15 residues long. CDR3 nucleotides: TGCGCCAGCAGCCAAGCCGCCAGGGGTCATGAGACCCAGTTCTTC. Its protein product is CASSQAARGHETQFF.

The V call is TRBV20-1, the J call TRBJ1-5; no firm D call. This CDR3 has 14 residues. Per the germline V gene, CDR1 is DFQATT and CDR2 is SNEGSKA (reference sequence). Trimming shortened V by 6 bases and J by 0 bases, and 12 bases separated the two germline ends. The CDR3 is CSARKRFSNQPQHF. CDR3 nucleotide sequence: TGCAGTGCCAGGAAAAGGTTTAGCAATCAGCCCCAGCATTTT.

This clonotype occurred a few times. CDR3: CSARSGNSPLHF. The CDR3 DNA reads TGCAGTGCTAGAAGCGGGAATTCACCCCTCCACTTT. This chain uses TRBV20-1 with TRBJ1-6, with no clear D. Germline CDR1 reads DFQATT; CDR2 reads SNEGSKA (reference sequence). The CDR3 contains 12 residues. Trimming removed 2 bases from V and 7 bases from J, with 6 bases in between.

Note on this clonotype: The germline gene is not matched at one end of the junction; a read error may be the cause. The rearrangement links TRBV20-1 to TRBJ1-1; 7 bases map to TRBD1. CDR3 length: 14 residues. Germline assignment: CDR1 DFQATT and CDR2 SNEGSKA (reference sequence). The CDR3 loop reads CGAKKTGFGTEAFF. DNA for the CDR3: TGCGGTGCTAAGAAGACAGGGTTCGGCACTGAAGCTTTCTTT.

This clonotype was seen ten or more times. The chain carries TRBV20-1 and TRBJ1-2; D call uncertain. Trimming stripped 2 bases from V and 4 bases from J, with 11 bases between. The CDR3 loop spans 13 amino acids. Germline V gives CDR1 DFQATT, CDR2 SNEGSKA (reference sequence). The CDR3: CSARPTAGYGYTF. DNA of the CDR3: TGCAGTGCTAGACCCACTGCGGGCTATGGCTACACCTTC.

This chain uses TRBV20-1 with TRBJ2-3, with TRBD2 as a possible D gene (6 bases). V shed 4 bases and J shed 0 bases, with 11 bases lying between them. The CDR3 is 14 residues long. The V gene's germline CDR1 is DFQATT and CDR2 SNEGSKA (reference sequence). The DNA for the CDR3 is TGCAGTGCTATGCGCGGGACTAGCACAGATACGCAGTATTTT. Amino acids: CSAMRGTSTDTQYF.

The chain employs TRBV12-3 or TRBV12-4 and TRBJ2-1; 15 bases map to TRBD2. This CDR3 region has 18 residues. The V gene end was trimmed by 7 bases and the J gene end by 0 bases; junction bases not matched to a gene: 7. The CDR3 here is CASTPGTSGGSSYNEQFF. CDR3 nucleotide sequence: TGTGCCAGCACCCCGGGGACTAGCGGGGGGAGCTCCTACAATGAGCAGTTCTTC.